A single sample is the source of the 5 T cell receptor beta chains below, sequenced in a study of OX40 agonist ivuxolimab in advanced cancers. The repertoire was sequenced with immunoSEQ multiplex PCR; TCRdb's copy has only in-frame clones and lacks some. The data show over 30,000 clones, with 74% seen just once and roughly 19% held by the top ten. Sequencing used CD4+ or CD8+ T cells sorted from blood, obtained in a trial of the OX40 agonist ivuxolimab. The source is an adult with an advanced solid tumor such as melanoma, head and neck, liver or kidney cancer.

This clone was observed a few times. The rearrangement uses TRBV2 and TRBJ2-2, with a tentative D call TRBD1 (6 bases). Germline loops: CDR1 SNHLY, CDR2 FYNNEI. The ends were cut back, 1 base at V and 6 bases at J, with 12 bases in the middle. The CDR3 contains 15 residues. The CDR3 loop is CASSEEARGPGELFF. CDR3 nucleotides: TGTGCCAGCAGTGAAGAGGCCAGGGGTCCCGGGGAGCTGTTTTTT. Complete variable domain (other parts from reference TRBV2 and TRBJ2-2): EPEVTQTPSHQVTQMGQEVILRCVPISNHLYFYWYRQILGQKVEFLVSFYNNEISEKSEIFDDQFSVERPDGSNFTLKIRSTKLEDSAMYFCASSEEARGPGELFFGEGSRLTVL.

This clone was counted a few times. The same CDR3 arises from other DNA sequences in this sample as well. The CDR3 DNA sequence: TGTGCCAGCAGCTTGGGCGGGGCCGGGGAGCTGTTTTTT. Translated, it gives CASSLGGAGELFF. The chain employs TRBV5-6 and TRBJ2-2; D possibly corresponds to TRBD2 (6 bases). Germline lookup yields CDR1 SGHDT and CDR2 YYEEEE. The V end lost 0 bases, the J end lost 6 bases, and 6 bases lay between the germline ends. There are 13 residues in the CDR3.

The chain recombines TRBV28 with TRBJ2-1; 9 positions match TRBD2. Per the germline V gene, CDR1 is MDHEN and CDR2 is SYDVKM. Unmatched junction bases numbered 13, after V lost 3 bases and J lost 7 bases. There are 17 residues in the CDR3. CDR3 protein: CASSFEVRGGVRNEQFF. CDR3 in DNA: TGTGCCAGCAGTTTCGAGGTCCGCGGGGGGGTGCGTAATGAGCAGTTCTTC.

A single count supports this clone. The chain uses TRBV5-1 and TRBJ1-4; 7 nucleotides align to TRBD1. V was clipped by 4 bases and J by 6 bases; unmatched bases: 9. This CDR3 is 15 amino acids long. CDR1 and CDR2 from the germline V gene are SGHRS and YFSETQ. The CDR3 DNA reads as TGCGCCAGCAGCATCGGGACAGTTAAAGATGAAAAACTGTTTTTT. Protein: CASSIGTVKDEKLFF.

V gene TRBV18 combines with J gene TRBJ2-1; TRBD2 matches 8 bases. The CDR3 extends over 13 amino acids. After removal of 2 bases from V and 16 bases from J, the junction contained 10 bases not matched to a gene. CDR1 is KGHSH, CDR2 LQKENI, per germline. The chain's CDR3 is CASSPTGGVDAFF. The CDR3 bases are TGTGCCAGCTCACCAACGGGGGGGGTCGACGCTTTCTTC.